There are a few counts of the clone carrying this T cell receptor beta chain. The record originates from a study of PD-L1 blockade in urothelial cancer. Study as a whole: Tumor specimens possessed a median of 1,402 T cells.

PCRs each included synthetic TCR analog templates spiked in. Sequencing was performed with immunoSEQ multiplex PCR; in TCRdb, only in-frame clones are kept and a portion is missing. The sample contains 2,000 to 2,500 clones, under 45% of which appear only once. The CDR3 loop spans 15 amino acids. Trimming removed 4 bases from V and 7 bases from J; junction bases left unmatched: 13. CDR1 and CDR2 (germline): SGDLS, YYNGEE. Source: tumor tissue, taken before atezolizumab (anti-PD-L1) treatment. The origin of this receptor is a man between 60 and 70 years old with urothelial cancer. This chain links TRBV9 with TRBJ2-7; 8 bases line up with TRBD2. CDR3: CASSPRVAGRGEQYF. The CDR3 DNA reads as TGTGCCAGCAGCCCCCGGGTAGCGGGACGGGGTGAGCAGTACTTC.